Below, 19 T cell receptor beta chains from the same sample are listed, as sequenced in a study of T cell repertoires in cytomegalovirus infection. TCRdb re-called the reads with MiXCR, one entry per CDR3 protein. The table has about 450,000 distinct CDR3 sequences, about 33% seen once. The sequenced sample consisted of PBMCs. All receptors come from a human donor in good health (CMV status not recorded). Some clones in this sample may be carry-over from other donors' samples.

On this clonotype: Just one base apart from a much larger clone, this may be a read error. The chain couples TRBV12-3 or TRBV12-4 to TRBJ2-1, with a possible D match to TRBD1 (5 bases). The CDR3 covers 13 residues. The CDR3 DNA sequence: TGTGCCAGCACCCGGACACCATACAATGAGCAGTTATTC. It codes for CASTRTPYNEQLF.

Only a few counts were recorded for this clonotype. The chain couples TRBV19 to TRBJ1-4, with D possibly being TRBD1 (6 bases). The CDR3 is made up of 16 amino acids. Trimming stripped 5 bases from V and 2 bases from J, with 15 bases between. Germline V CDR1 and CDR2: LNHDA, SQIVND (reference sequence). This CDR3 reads CASSPERGETNEKLFF. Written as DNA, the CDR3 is TGTGCCAGTAGTCCGGAAAGGGGGGAGACTAATGAAAAACTGTTTTTT. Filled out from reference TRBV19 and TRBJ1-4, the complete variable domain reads DGGITQSPKYLFRKEGQNVTLSCEQNLNHDAMYWYRQDPGQGLRLIYYSQIVNDFQKGDIAEGYSVSREKKESFPLTVTSAQKNPTAFYLCASSPERGETNEKLFFGSGTQLSVL.

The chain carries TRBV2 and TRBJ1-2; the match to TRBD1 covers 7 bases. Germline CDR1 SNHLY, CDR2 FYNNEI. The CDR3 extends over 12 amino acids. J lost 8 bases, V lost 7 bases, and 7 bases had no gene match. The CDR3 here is CASIIQGNGYTF. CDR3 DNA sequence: TGTGCCAGCATCATACAGGGGAACGGCTACACCTTC.

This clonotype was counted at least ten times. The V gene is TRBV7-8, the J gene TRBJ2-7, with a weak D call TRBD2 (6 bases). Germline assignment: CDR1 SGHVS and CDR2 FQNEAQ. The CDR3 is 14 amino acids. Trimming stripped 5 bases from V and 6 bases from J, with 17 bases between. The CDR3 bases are TGTGCCAGCAGCGTGGACGGGGGATCCGGCGAGCAGTACTTC. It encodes CASSVDGGSGEQYF.

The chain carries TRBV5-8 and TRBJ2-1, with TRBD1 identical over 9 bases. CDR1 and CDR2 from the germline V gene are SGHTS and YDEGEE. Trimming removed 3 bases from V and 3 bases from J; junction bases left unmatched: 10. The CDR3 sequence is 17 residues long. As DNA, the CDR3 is TGTGCCAGCAGCTCCCAAGGGGGACAGGGCTTCTACAATGAGCAGTTCTTC. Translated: CASSSQGGQGFYNEQFF.

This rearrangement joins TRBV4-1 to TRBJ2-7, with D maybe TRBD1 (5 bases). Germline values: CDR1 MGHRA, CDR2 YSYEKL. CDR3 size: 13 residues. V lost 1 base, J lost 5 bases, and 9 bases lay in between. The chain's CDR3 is CASSQARGNEQYF. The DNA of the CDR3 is TGCGCCAGCAGCCAAGCTAGGGGTAACGAGCAGTACTTC.

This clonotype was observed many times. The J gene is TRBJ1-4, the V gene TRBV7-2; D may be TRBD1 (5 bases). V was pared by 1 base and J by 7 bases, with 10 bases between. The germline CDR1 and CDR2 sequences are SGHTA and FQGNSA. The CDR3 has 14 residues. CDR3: CASSLGGEGEKLFF. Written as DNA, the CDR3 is TGTGCCAGCAGCTTAGGAGGGGAGGGTGAAAAACTGTTTTTT.

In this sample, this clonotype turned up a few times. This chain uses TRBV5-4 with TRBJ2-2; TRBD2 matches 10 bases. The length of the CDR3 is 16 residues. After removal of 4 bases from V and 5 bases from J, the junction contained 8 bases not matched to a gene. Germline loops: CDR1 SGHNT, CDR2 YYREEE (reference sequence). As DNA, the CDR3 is TGTGCCAGCAGCCCGGTCGCTAGCGGGAGTACCGGGGAGCTGTTTTTT. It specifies CASSPVASGSTGELFF.

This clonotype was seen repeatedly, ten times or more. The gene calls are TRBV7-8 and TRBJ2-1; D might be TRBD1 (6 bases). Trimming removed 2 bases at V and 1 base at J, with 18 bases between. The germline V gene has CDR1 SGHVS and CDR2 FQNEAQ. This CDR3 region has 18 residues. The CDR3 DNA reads TGTGCCAGCAGCTTACCACAGAAGACAGGCCCATCCTACAATGAGCAGTTCTTC. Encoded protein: CASSLPQKTGPSYNEQFF.

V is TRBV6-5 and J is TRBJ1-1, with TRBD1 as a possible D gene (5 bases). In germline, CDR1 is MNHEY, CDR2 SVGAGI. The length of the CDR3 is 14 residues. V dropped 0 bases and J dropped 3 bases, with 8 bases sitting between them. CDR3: CASSYSIRDTEAFF. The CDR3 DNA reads TGTGCCAGCAGTTACTCTATCAGGGACACTGAAGCTTTCTTT.

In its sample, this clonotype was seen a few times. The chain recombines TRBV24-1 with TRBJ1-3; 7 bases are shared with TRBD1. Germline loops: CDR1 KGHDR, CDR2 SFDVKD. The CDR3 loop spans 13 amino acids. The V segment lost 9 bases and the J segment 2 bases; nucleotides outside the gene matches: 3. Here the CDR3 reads CATSTGAGNTIYF. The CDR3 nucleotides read TGTGCCACCTCAACAGGGGCTGGAAACACCATATATTTT.

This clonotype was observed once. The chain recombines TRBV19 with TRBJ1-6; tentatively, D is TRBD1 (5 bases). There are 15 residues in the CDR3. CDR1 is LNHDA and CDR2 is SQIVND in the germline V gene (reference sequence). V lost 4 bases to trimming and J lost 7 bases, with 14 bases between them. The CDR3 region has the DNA TGTGCCAGTAGTACCCGGGACTCGGGGAATTCACCCCTCCACTTT. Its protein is CASSTRDSGNSPLHF. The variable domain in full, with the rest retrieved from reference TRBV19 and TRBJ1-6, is DGGITQSPKYLFRKEGQNVTLSCEQNLNHDAMYWYRQDPGQGLRLIYYSQIVNDFQKGDIAEGYSVSREKKESFPLTVTSAQKNPTAFYLCASSTRDSGNSPLHFGNGTRLTVT.

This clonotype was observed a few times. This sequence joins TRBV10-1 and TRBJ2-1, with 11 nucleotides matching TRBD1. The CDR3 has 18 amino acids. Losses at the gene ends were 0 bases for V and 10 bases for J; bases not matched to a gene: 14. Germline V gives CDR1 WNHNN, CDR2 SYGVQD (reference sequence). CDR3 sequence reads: CASSESTVSGQGGEEQFF. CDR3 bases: TGCGCCAGCAGTGAGTCGACCGTGTCGGGACAGGGGGGAGAGGAGCAGTTCTTC.

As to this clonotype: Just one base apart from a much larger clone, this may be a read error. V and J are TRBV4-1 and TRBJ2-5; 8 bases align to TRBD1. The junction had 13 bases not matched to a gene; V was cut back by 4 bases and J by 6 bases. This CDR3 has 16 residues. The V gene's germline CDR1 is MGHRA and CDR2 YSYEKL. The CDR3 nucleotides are TGCGCCAGCAGCCGCGATCAGGGGGCTGATGGGAAGACCCAGTACTTC. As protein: CASSRDQGADGKTQYF.

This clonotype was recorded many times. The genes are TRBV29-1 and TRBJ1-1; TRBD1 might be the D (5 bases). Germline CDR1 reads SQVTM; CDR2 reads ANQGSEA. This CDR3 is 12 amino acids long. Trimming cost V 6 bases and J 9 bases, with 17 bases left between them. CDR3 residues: CSVDGTGVQAFF. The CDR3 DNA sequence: TGCAGCGTCGACGGGACGGGCGTGCAAGCTTTCTTT.

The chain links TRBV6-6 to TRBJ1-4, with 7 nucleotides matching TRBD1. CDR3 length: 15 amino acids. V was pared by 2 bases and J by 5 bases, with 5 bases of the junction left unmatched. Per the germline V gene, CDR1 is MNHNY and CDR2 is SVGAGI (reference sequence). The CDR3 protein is CASSYEGQSNEKLFF. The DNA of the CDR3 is TGTGCCAGCAGTTACGAGGGACAGTCGAATGAAAAACTGTTTTTT.

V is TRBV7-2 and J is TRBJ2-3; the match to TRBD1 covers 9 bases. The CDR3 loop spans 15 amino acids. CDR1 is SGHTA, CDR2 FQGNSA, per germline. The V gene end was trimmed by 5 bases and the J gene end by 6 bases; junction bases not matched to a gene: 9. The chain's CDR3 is CASSPWTGVVDTQYF. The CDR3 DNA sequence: TGTGCCAGCAGCCCCTGGACAGGGGTAGTGGATACGCAGTATTTT.

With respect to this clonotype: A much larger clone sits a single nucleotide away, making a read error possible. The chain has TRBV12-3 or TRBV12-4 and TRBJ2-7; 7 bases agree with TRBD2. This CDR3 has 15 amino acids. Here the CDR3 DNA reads TGTGCCAGCAGCCCAACCCCGGGACTAACCTACCAGCAGTACTTC. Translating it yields CASSPTPGLTYQQYF.

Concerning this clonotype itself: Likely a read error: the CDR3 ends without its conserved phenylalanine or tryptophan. The CDR3 coding sequence is TGTGCCAGCAGAAAGGAGGGGGTGGGCACCGGGGAGCTGTTTTGT. Amino acids: CASRKEGVGTGELFC. The chain is built from TRBV2 and TRBJ2-2; D might be TRBD1 or TRBD2, each matching 6 bases. The germline V and J ends were trimmed by 6 bases and 4 bases, with 15 bases remaining between them. Germline V gene data show CDR1 as SNHLY and CDR2 as FYNNEI. The CDR3 contains 15 residues.